This TCR beta chain stems from a study of T cell responses to AZD1222 COVID-19 vaccine (dated by TCRdb to the early 2020s). For the wider study: A total of about 230 trial participants underwent TCR sequencing, of whom approximately 210 received two doses of AZD1222 and some 25 received two doses of the MenACWY control vaccine. Trial participants were enrolled into age subgroups of 18-55, 56-69 and 70-plus years, which contained around 150, 28 and 57 TCR-sequenced participants, respectively.

CDR1 and CDR2 (SGHVS, FNYEAQ) derive from the germline V gene. Unmatched junction bases come to 10, with V trimmed by 5 bases and J by 5 bases. The CDR3 starts with the cysteine, ends with the phenylalanine, and has 16 residues. This entry keeps only the CDR3 DNA: 48 bases, framed from base 1. Concerning this clone itself: Its antigen specificity is not known. There are no base qualities to consult, and no much larger clone falls within one base.

Overall study results and their limits: Participants were mostly white British, with more females than males. The authors suggested clonal diversity may have been underestimated. After two AZD1222 doses, spike-specific TCR breadth and depth were significantly higher than at day 0 and than in MenACWY recipients. In the small 56-69-year group, the increase in depth fell short of significance, most likely because of low power. Conclusions about previously exposed vaccinees are limited because only 5 or 6 AZD1222 recipients were SARS-CoV-2 seropositive at baseline. Epitopes outside the regions mutated in the B.1.351 and B.1.1.7 variants were reportedly recognized by nearly half of the unique spike-specific TCRs. Because no samples from the day 14 peak response were available, repertoires could be characterized only after the peak T cell response. Vaccine-associated CD4 TCRs spanned the whole spike protein, with dominant responses in regions 160-218 and 743-854.

The time point label corresponds to: about 28 days (+/-7) after the second vaccine dose. Because spike-specific TCR depth and breadth did not differ between the two schedules, AZD1222 recipients who got a second dose at roughly 4 weeks were pooled with those who got a second dose at roughly 12 weeks. Vaccinee samples were obtained from the UK trials COV001 and COV002, which included a single-blind randomized controlled phase 2/3 trial of AZD1222 (ChAdOx1 nCoV-19) in healthy adults. For TCRbeta chain sequencing, PBMC samples from trial participants were taken at day 0 and at day 28 after the second dose. The CDR3 regions of human TCRbeta chains were subjected to immunosequencing. In the authors' own workflow: TCRs in the repertoires were matched against a reference library of SARS-CoV-2-specific TCRs that had been generated with the MIRA antigen-specificity platform. Breadth was defined as the fraction of unique TCRs that were SARS-CoV-2-associated. Depth was defined as the fraction of total T cells that were SARS-CoV-2-associated. Using the MIRA data, every spike-specific TCR was mapped to the spike region that the TCR reacted to and assigned to either a CD4 or a CD8 class. Log10-transformed breadth and depth values were compared by one-way ANOVA with Sidak's multiple comparisons tests. TCRdb carries this immuneACCESS record with in-frame sequences only. Its versions omit some clonotypes, under half of them owing to an unresolved V gene in the studies checked, with the rest unexplained. V, J and clone size are taken as reported in that table, and D and trimming were inferred from the DNA itself. The sample has around 130,000 clones on record, more than 85% of them singletons. The ten largest clones add up to 4% of the sample.

Sequencing used peripheral blood, obtained 28 days after the second AZD1222 dose. This sequence uses TRBV7-6 and TRBJ2-2, with 8 junctional bases fitting TRBD2. This receptor was taken from an adult who received the AZD1222 COVID-19 vaccine. CDR3 region: CASSLTTSGRTGELFF. The DNA sequence is as follows: TGTGCCAGCAGCCTGACAACTAGCGGCCGAACCGGGGAGCTGTTTTTT.